The present TCR beta chain was sequenced within a study of T cell repertoires in cytomegalovirus infection. Study as a whole: Indicated by public TCR beta signatures were CMV infection and matching HLA type. Study results and limitations: The study found HLA-C-restricted CMV-specific TCR beta clonotypes dominating the ex vivo response.

CDR1 and CDR2 (germline): DFQATT, SNEGSKA (reference sequence). CDR3 length equals 14 residues. V was shortened by 5 bases and J by 0 bases, with 11 bases between the two germline ends. TCRdb reprocessed the reads with MiXCR, giving one entry per CDR3 protein. This table holds about 260,000 distinct CDR3 sequences, approximately 9.1% found once. The sample holds many counts of this clonotype. The target antigen is unknown. V and J are TRBV20-1 and TRBJ2-1; D is ambiguous. This clonotype originated in a human donor in good health (CMV status not recorded). Some clones in this sample may be carry-over from other donors' samples. Sequenced sample: PBMCs. CDR3 sequence: CSARHWTSYNEQFF. CDR3 nucleotides: TGCAGTGCTCGCCACTGGACCTCCTACAATGAGCAGTTCTTC.